These 27 T cell receptor beta chains were sequenced from one sample in a study of T cells in Graves' hyperthyroidism and ophthalmopathy. Researchers took RNA transcripts and amplified the TCR beta CDR3 regions from them. A first-round RT-PCR of the TCR CDR3 used the HTBI primer set. TCRdb fed the multiplex PCR reads into MiXCR, producing one record per CDR3 protein. The data contain 500,000 to 750,000 distinct CDR3 sequences, 14% of them singletons. Source material: blood. The source of these receptors is a woman in her late teens or twenties with Graves' ophthalmopathy.

This clonotype was seen a handful of times. The V and J genes are TRBV29-1 and TRBJ1-4; D is unresolved. Deletions cut 6 bases from V and 3 bases from J, with 17 bases between. This CDR3 is built from 15 residues. Germline V gene data show CDR1 as SQVTM and CDR2 as ANQGSEA. The CDR3 is CSVPSDPWANEKLFF. The CDR3 region has the DNA TGCAGCGTCCCGTCGGACCCTTGGGCTAATGAAAAACTGTTTTTT.

This clonotype was recorded many times. The rearrangement joins TRBV6-1 to TRBJ1-1, with D unresolved. This CDR3 spans 14 amino acids. Germline CDR1 reads MNHNS; CDR2 reads SASEGT. The ends were cut back, 5 bases at V and 1 base at J, with 11 bases in the middle. CDR3 coding DNA: TGTGCCAGCAGTTATGAGGGAACGAACACTGAAGCTTTCTTT. The encoded protein is CASSYEGTNTEAFF.

This clonotype was counted at least ten times. The V and J genes are TRBV6-1 and TRBJ2-5; TRBD1 matches at 8 bases. The V segment lost 7 bases and the J segment 5 bases; nucleotides outside the gene matches: 12. Germline lookup yields CDR1 MNHNS and CDR2 SASEGT. CDR3 length: 15 amino acids. Written as DNA, the CDR3 is TGTGCCAGCACCCCGTTCAGGGGGCATGATGAGACCCAGTACTTC. Its translation is CASTPFRGHDETQYF.

The chain couples TRBV5-5 to TRBJ2-7; D unresolved. V lost 4 bases and J 6 bases, leaving 11 bases between the germline ends. The V gene's germline CDR1 is SGHKS and CDR2 YYEKEE (reference sequence). The CDR3 contains 12 residues. The CDR3 protein is CASSPVSGEQYF. The DNA of the CDR3 is TGTGCCAGCAGCCCCGTAAGTGGCGAGCAGTACTTC.

This clonotype came up many times. V and J are TRBV7-8 and TRBJ2-1; TRBD2 matches 7 bases. V was clipped by 1 base and J by 9 bases; unmatched bases: 12. This CDR3 region has 16 residues. Germline V gives CDR1 SGHVS, CDR2 FQNEAQ. CDR3 residues: CASSLGGTIQWGEQFF. The CDR3 bases are TGTGCCAGCAGCTTAGGTGGGACTATACAATGGGGTGAGCAGTTCTTC.

This clonotype was found many times. The chain couples TRBV7-3 to TRBJ2-3, with TRBD1 matching over 8 bases. This CDR3 contains 15 residues. The junction had 4 bases not matched to a gene; V was cut back by 5 bases and J by 0 bases. CDR1 is SGHTA, CDR2 FQGTGA, per germline. CDR3 nucleotide sequence: TGTGCCAGCAGCCAGACAGGGGCTAGCACAGATACGCAGTATTTT. Translating it yields CASSQTGASTDTQYF.

With regard to this clonotype: This may be a read error: a much more frequent sequence differs by one nucleotide. V is TRBV24-1 and J is TRBJ1-2; the match to TRBD1 covers 7 bases. Per the germline V gene, CDR1 is KGHDR and CDR2 is SFDVKD. There are 14 residues in the CDR3. The CDR3 bases are TGTGCCACCAGTGATTTCCGGGACAGCTATGGCCACACCTTC. Its translation: CATSDFRDSYGHTF.

This clonotype has ten or more counts. Here the CDR3 DNA reads TGTGCCAGCAGCTTTCTAAAAGGGACCAGATTGAGGGAGCAGTACTTC. Its protein is CASSFLKGTRLREQYF. The chain recombines TRBV11-2 with TRBJ2-7; TRBD1 or TRBD2 may be the D gene (5 bases each). The CDR3 totals 16 residues. CDR1 is SGHAT and CDR2 is FQNNGV in the germline V gene. Trimming cost V 3 bases and J 7 bases, with 22 bases left between them.

Many counts were recorded for this clonotype. The V and J genes are TRBV30 and TRBJ2-7; tentatively, D is TRBD2 (6 bases). V was cut by 4 bases and J by 2 bases, with 12 bases left in between. Germline V gene sequence: CDR1 GTSNPN, CDR2 SVGIG (reference sequence). The length of the CDR3 is 13 residues. CDR3 protein: CAWMEAGTYEQYF. The CDR3 DNA reads as TGTGCCTGGATGGAAGCGGGTACCTACGAGCAGTACTTC.

In this sample, this clonotype turned up many times. This chain joins TRBV20-1 and TRBJ2-3, with D maybe TRBD2 (7 bases). CDR1 and CDR2 from the germline V gene are DFQATT and SNEGSKA (reference sequence). The CDR3 is 15 residues long. V gave up 0 bases and J gave up 6 bases, with 16 bases separating them. CDR3 region: CSARDGGGSGDTQYF. CDR3 DNA: TGCAGTGCTAGAGATGGGGGCGGGAGTGGCGATACGCAGTATTTT.

This clonotype appeared many times. DNA of the CDR3: TGTGCCAGCGGGCTAGCGGGATACGAGCAGTACTTC. Translated: CASGLAGYEQYF. The genes are TRBV6-1 and TRBJ2-7; 9 bases map to TRBD2. CDR3 length: 12 amino acids. With 8 bases clipped from V and 4 bases from J, the junction kept 3 bases outside the gene matches. CDR1 and CDR2 from the germline V gene are MNHNS and SASEGT.

This clonotype was observed many times. DNA for the CDR3: TGTGCCACCAGTGATCCTGGACACTCTTCGATCACCGGGGAGCTGTTTTTT. Translation gives CATSDPGHSSITGELFF. The rearrangement joins TRBV24-1 to TRBJ2-2, with TRBD1 as a possible D gene (5 bases). The CDR3 contains 17 residues. Per germline, CDR1 KGHDR and CDR2 SFDVKD. Trimming took 3 bases from V and 4 from J, leaving 17 bases between them.

This chain links TRBV4-3 with TRBJ1-4; tentative D call: TRBD1 (5 bases). V was trimmed by 1 base and J by 5 bases, leaving 8 bases between them. CDR1 is LGHNA, CDR2 YSLEER, per germline. The CDR3 totals 14 residues. As DNA, the CDR3 is TGCGCCAGCAGCCAAGTCCGGGGCAATGAAAAACTGTTTTTT. This translates into CASSQVRGNEKLFF.

The chain carries TRBV27 and TRBJ2-7; 11 bases fit TRBD2. V was clipped by 7 bases and J by 0 bases; unmatched bases: 8. The CDR3 has 16 residues. The germline CDR1 and CDR2 sequences are MNHEY and SMNVEV (reference sequence). The CDR3 region has the DNA TGTGCCAGCACTAGGACTAGCGGGCAAGACTCCTACGAGCAGTACTTC. It codes for CASTRTSGQDSYEQYF.

This clonotype has a count of ten or more. The chain combines TRBV30 with TRBJ1-1, with a possible D match to TRBD1 (6 bases). The CDR3 is 13 residues long. The germline V gene has CDR1 GTSNPN and CDR2 SVGIG (reference sequence). The V end lost 4 bases, the J end lost 1 base, and 10 bases lay between the germline ends. For the CDR3, the DNA is TGTGCCTGGATGGGACACCCGAACACTGAAGCTTTCTTT. This sequence encodes CAWMGHPNTEAFF.

This clonotype was seen at least ten times. The chain carries TRBV6-5 and TRBJ1-1; D is ambiguous. Germline lookup yields CDR1 MNHEY and CDR2 SVGAGI. Trimming took off 2 bases at V and 9 bases at J, with 7 bases between the two ends. This CDR3 region has 11 residues. The CDR3 nucleotides read TGTGCCAGCAGTTACGGCTTCCAAGCTTTCTTT. Amino acid sequence: CASSYGFQAFF.

This clonotype was seen many times. The chain recombines TRBV2 with TRBJ1-6; unclear D gene. The germline V and J ends were trimmed by 4 bases and 7 bases, with 8 bases remaining between them. The CDR3 extends over 13 amino acids. Per germline, CDR1 SNHLY and CDR2 FYNNEI. CDR3 sequence: CASSVEGNSPLHF. The CDR3 DNA is TGTGCCAGCAGTGTCGAGGGCAATTCACCCCTCCACTTT.

This chain links TRBV6-1 with TRBJ2-2; 7 nucleotides align to TRBD2. The germline V gene has CDR1 MNHNS and CDR2 SASEGT. CDR3 length: 14 amino acids. CDR3 nucleotides: TGTAACAGCCGGGGAGGGCCGATTACCGGGGAGCTGTTTTTT. This codes for CNSRGGPITGELFF.

The chain's CDR3 is CASSGGTGGGQPQHF. Here the CDR3 DNA reads TGTGCCAGTAGTGGTGGGACAGGGGGCGGTCAGCCCCAGCATTTT. This chain links TRBV19 with TRBJ1-5, with TRBD1 matching 12 bases. The CDR3 runs 15 residues. Germline V gene sequence: CDR1 LNHDA, CDR2 SQIVND (reference sequence). Trimming took 5 bases from V and 6 from J; bases not matched to a gene: 5.

This clonotype came up a few times. The chain carries TRBV28 and TRBJ1-5; the match to TRBD1 covers 8 bases. The CDR3 is 16 amino acids. V trimming: 6 bases; J trimming: 2 bases; junction bases outside the gene matches: 9. Germline V gene sequence: CDR1 MDHEN, CDR2 SYDVKM. CDR3 sequence (DNA): TGTGCCAGCAGGGAGGACAGGGTGGGTGGCAATCAGCCCCAGCATTTT. It translates to CASREDRVGGNQPQHF.

V is TRBV7-3 and J is TRBJ2-1; 9 nucleotides align to TRBD1. After removal of 6 bases from V and 6 bases from J, the junction contained 9 bases not matched to a gene. The length of the CDR3 is 15 residues. Germline V lookup: CDR1 SGHTA, CDR2 FQGTGA. CDR3 loop: CASSAGQGSLNEQFF. The CDR3, as DNA: TGTGCCAGCAGTGCGGGACAGGGCAGCCTCAATGAGCAGTTCTTC.

This clonotype was seen many times. This rearrangement joins TRBV19 to TRBJ1-3; D gene unclear. Germline-derived CDR1 and CDR2 are LNHDA and SQIVND (reference sequence). The CDR3 is 16 residues long. V was shortened by 5 bases and J by 0 bases, with 14 bases between the two germline ends. The chain's CDR3 is CASSLNGDNSGNTIYF. CDR3 bases: TGTGCCAGTAGTCTTAACGGAGACAACTCTGGAAACACCATATATTTT.

This clonotype was detected ten times or more. The chain uses TRBV7-9 and TRBJ2-1; TRBD2 is a possible D gene (6 bases). The CDR3 length is 13 residues. V dropped 7 bases and J dropped 9 bases, with 16 bases sitting between them. Per the germline V gene, CDR1 is SEHNR and CDR2 is FQNEAQ (reference sequence). CDR3 coding DNA: TGTGCCAGCACCCTACGAGGGGACTCTGAGCAGTTCTTC. Its translation: CASTLRGDSEQFF.

J is TRBJ2-5 and V is TRBV9; D is undetermined. This CDR3 has 13 residues. Germline values: CDR1 SGDLS, CDR2 YYNGEE. The V end was cut by 0 bases, the J end by 7 bases, with 10 bases between. The CDR3 DNA reads TGTGCCAGCAGCGTAGACAGCTCGGGGACCCAGTACTTC. Translation gives CASSVDSSGTQYF.

This clonotype was counted a few times. The chain recombines TRBV7-2 with TRBJ1-6, with no clear D. The CDR3 totals 13 residues. CDR1 is SGHTA and CDR2 is FQGNSA in the germline V gene. V was shortened by 5 bases and J by 6 bases, with 8 bases between the two germline ends. The DNA of the CDR3 is TGTGCCAGCAGCACCGATTTTAATTCACCCCTCCACTTT. This encodes CASSTDFNSPLHF.

Many counts were recorded for this clonotype. J is TRBJ2-5 and V is TRBV3-1; D not certain. From germline, CDR1 is LGHDT and CDR2 YNNKEL (reference sequence). The CDR3 sequence is 12 residues long. Trimming cost V 3 bases and J 5 bases, with 7 bases left between them. The CDR3 sequence: CASSHLLETQYF. The CDR3 region has the DNA TGTGCCAGCAGCCATCTCCTTGAGACCCAGTACTTC.

This clonotype was found many times. The chain is built from TRBV5-1 and TRBJ2-1, with a weak D call TRBD1 (6 bases). The CDR3 runs 14 residues. Looked up from germline, CDR1 is SGHRS and CDR2 is YFSETQ. V was clipped by 4 bases and J by 4 bases, with 12 bases between them. The CDR3 nucleotides read TGCGCCAGCAGCGACGGACAGCTGTACAATGAGCAGTTCTTC. Translated: CASSDGQLYNEQFF.